The T cell receptor (beta chain) under discussion was sequenced for a study of regulatory dendritic cells for organ transplantation. Whole-study results and caveats: Mature dendritic cells appeared to drive more memory CD8+ clonal expansion than regulatory ones. Naive T cells showed high diversity, memory cells less, memory CD8+ least.

The CDR3 is 10 residues long. Germline V CDR1 and CDR2: MNHEY, SVGAGI. V lost 7 bases, J lost 4 bases, and 4 bases lay in between. In its sample, this clone was seen once. Its cognate antigen is unknown. Using immunoSEQ multiplex PCR, the repertoire was profiled, and TCRdb retains in-frame clones only, with some absent. The data hold about 38,000 clones, with 75% to 95% observed a single time. Naive CD45RA+ and memory CD45RO+ CD4+ or CD8+ T cells were FACS-sorted. The receptor was isolated from a human donor in good health. The rearrangement uses TRBV6-5 and TRBJ2-5; no reliable D call. Sample: naive CD8+ T cells from blood. The subset here: CD45RA+ naive T cells. The CDR3 here is CASNLETQYF. CDR3 coding DNA: TGTGCCAGCAATTTAGAGACCCAGTACTTC.